These T cell receptor beta chains were read from a single sample in a study of regulatory T cells in long-lasting Graves disease. In TCRdb, the multiplex PCR reads were re-called with MiXCR into one record per CDR3 protein. The profile shows a few hundred thousand distinct CDR3 sequences, roughly 14% of them singletons. This sample also appeared in a second study, on T cells in Graves' hyperthyroidism and ophthalmopathy.

Specimen: peripheral blood mononuclear cells (PBMCs), collected at new diagnosis, from a patient treated with antithyroid drugs. These receptors were taken from a man aged 25 to 40 with Graves disease. The CDR3 runs from the conserved cysteine through the conserved F or W. Some rows have no size entry. The others give once, few or many, or a class for an expanded clone.

TRBJ2-5 | many | TRBV27 | CASSTTSGGLETQYF
TRBJ2-2 | many | TRBV10-3 | CAISESKGARELFF
TRBJ1-4 | many | TRBV10-2 | CASTHAGANEKLFF
TRBJ1-1 | many | TRBV20-1 | CSVKQVYTEAFF
TRBJ2-2 | many | TRBV12-3/TRBV12-4 | CASTSVGGRNTGELFF
TRBJ2-7 | many | TRBV20-1 | CSARETDYEQYF
TRBJ1-5 | many | TRBV6-1 | CASTRSRGRAWGQPQHF
TRBJ1-5 | - | TRBV20-1 | CSARGEDRVQPQHF
TRBJ2-5 | many | TRBV6-1 | CASSPGQPYQETQYF
TRBJ1-2 | many | TRBV29-1 | CSVDQGKLNYGYTF
TRBJ1-1 | many | TRBV13 | CASSTPTRANTEAFF
TRBJ1-6 | few | TRBV19 | CASSISRKNSPLHF
TRBJ2-1 | few | TRBV20-1 | CSDLLAGGFYNEQLF
TRBJ2-5 | - | TRBV12-3/TRBV12-4 | CASGPMETQYF
TRBJ1-1 | many | TRBV20-1 | CSARRARLHTEAFF
TRBJ1-1 | - | TRBV7-3 | CASSLGGDGSNTEAFF
TRBJ1-2 | many | TRBV6-1 | CASSASSGQGGGFNYGYTF
TRBJ2-2 | many | TRBV5-1 | CASSLAQGPSTGELFF
TRBJ2-5 | few | TRBV6-2/TRBV6-3 | CASSWSTGGEEETQYF
TRBJ2-5 | few | TRBV27 | CASSLRQLDPQETQYF
TRBJ2-7 | many | TRBV12-3/TRBV12-4 | CASSGYGANHEQYF
TRBJ1-2 | many | TRBV9 | CASSAIRQGNYGYTF
TRBJ2-3 | many | TRBV19 | CASSRRGGTPDTQYF
TRBJ2-7 | many | TRBV20-1 | CSAIQREDRYEQYF
TRBJ2-1 | many | TRBV27 | CASSSQGRSNEQFF
TRBJ1-4 | many | TRBV2 | CASSERTVFGEKLFF
TRBJ1-5 | few | TRBV6-2/TRBV6-3 | CASTVDSLDNQSQHF
TRBJ2-7 | many | TRBV29-1 | CSVEVRGYEQYF
TRBJ1-1 | many | TRBV2 | CASSVGGQREAFF
TRBJ1-1 | many | TRBV3-1 | CASSQDAGGKAFF
TRBJ2-1 | many | TRBV30 | CAWSVRFTSYNEQFF
TRBJ2-7 | few | TRBV20-1 | CSAPASGRSGEQYF
TRBJ2-5 | many | TRBV20-1 | CSAIPPLAGRQETQYF
TRBJ2-3 | few | TRBV5-6 | CASSLWGQVTDTQYF
TRBJ1-1 | many | TRBV28 | CASSNAMGGRTEAFF
TRBJ2-2 | many | TRBV9 | CASSKPGTSNTGELFF
TRBJ2-5 | many | TRBV12-3/TRBV12-4 | CASSLGVWAGTQYF
TRBJ1-2 | many | TRBV27 | CASRDRRNYGYTF
TRBJ2-3 | many | TRBV7-9 | CASSPASGKDTQYF
TRBJ2-1 | many | TRBV29-1 | CSVEDSRYNEQFF
TRBJ2-7 | few | TRBV19 | CASSRSPGLSFYEQYF
TRBJ2-7 | many | TRBV7-2 | CASSLGRGLAGGEQYF
TRBJ2-1 | few | TRBV6-5 | CASSYWLAGEDNEQFF
TRBJ2-3 | many | TRBV6-2/TRBV6-3 | CASSGTGGGGTDTQYF
TRBJ2-7 | many | TRBV6-1 | CASSEGHAISYEQYF
TRBJ1-2 | many | TRBV20-1 | CSARDVAAPLGYGYTF